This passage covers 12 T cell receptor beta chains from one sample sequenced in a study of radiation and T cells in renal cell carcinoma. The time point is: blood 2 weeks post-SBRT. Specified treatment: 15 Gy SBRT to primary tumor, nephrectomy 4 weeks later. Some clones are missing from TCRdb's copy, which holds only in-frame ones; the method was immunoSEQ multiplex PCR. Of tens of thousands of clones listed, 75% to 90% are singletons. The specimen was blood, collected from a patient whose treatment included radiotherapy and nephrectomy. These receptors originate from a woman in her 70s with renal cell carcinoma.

As DNA, the CDR3 is TGCGCCAGCAGTCACTCGGACAGGAAGAGGAGCAATCAGCCCCAGCATTTT. It translates to CASSHSDRKRSNQPQHF. The V and J genes are TRBV23-1 and TRBJ1-5, with 7 bases identical to TRBD1. TRBV23-1 is recorded as an ORF, its role being uncertain. The CDR3 has 17 residues. V lost 3 bases, J lost 1 base, and 9 bases stayed unmatched.

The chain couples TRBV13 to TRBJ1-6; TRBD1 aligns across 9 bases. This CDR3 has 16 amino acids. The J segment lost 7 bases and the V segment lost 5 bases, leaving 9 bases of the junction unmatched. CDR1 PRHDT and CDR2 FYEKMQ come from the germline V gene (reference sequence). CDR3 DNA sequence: TGTGCCAGCAGCGCACAGGGGGCCCTTCGAAATTCACCCCTCCACTTT. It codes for CASSAQGALRNSPLHF.

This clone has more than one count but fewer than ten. The CDR3 reads CASSTGHLSYEQYF. CDR3 bases: TGTGCCAGCAGCACGGGACACCTCTCCTACGAGCAGTACTTC. The chain recombines TRBV11-2 with TRBJ2-7; the D gene is possibly TRBD1 (6 bases). Deletions cut 5 bases from V and 0 bases from J, with 11 bases between. The germline CDR1 and CDR2 sequences are SGHAT and FQNNGV. The CDR3 consists of 14 residues.

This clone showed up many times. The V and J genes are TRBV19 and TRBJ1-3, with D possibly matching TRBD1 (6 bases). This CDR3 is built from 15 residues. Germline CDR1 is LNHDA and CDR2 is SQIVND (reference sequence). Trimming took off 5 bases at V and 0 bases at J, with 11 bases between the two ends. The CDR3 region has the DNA TGTGCCAGTAGTGCCGACAGGAGCTCTGGAAACACCATATATTTT. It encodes CASSADRSSGNTIYF.

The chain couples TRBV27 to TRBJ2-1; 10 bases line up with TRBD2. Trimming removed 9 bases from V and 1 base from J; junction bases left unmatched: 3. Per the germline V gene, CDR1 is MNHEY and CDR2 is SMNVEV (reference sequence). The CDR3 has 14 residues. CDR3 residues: CASQTSGSYNEQFF. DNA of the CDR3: TGTGCCAGTCAGACTAGCGGGTCCTACAATGAGCAGTTCTTC.

CDR3 DNA: TGTGCCAGCAGCTTATTGCCCCCCAATGAGCAGTTCTTC. Translated, it gives CASSLLPPNEQFF. J is TRBJ2-1 and V is TRBV11-3; no firm D call. The V and J ends lost 2 bases and 6 bases respectively, with 8 bases between them. CDR3 length: 13 residues. Germline V gene data show CDR1 as SGHNT and CDR2 as YENEEA.

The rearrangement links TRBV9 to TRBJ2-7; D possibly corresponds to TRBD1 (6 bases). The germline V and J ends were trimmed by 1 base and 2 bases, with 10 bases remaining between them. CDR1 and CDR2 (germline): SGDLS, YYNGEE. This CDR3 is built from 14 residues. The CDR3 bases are TGTGCCAGCAGCGTAAATGCAGGGGCCTACGAGCAGTACTTC. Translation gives CASSVNAGAYEQYF.

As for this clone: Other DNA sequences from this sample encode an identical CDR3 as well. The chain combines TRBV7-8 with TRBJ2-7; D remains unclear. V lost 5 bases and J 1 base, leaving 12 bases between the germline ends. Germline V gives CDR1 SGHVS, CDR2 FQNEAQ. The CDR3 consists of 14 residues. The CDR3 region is CASSPRTDSYEQYF. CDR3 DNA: TGTGCCAGCAGCCCGCGGACGGATTCCTACGAGCAGTACTTC.

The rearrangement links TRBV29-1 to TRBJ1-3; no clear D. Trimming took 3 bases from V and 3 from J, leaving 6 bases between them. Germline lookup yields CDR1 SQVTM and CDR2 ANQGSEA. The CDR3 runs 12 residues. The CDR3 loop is CSVEGRGNTIYF. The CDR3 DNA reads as TGCAGCGTTGAGGGTCGTGGAAACACCATATATTTT.

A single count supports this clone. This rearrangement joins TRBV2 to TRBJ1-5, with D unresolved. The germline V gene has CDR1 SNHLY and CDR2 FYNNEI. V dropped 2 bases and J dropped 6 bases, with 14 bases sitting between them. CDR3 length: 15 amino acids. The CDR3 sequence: CASSERAGSSQPQHF. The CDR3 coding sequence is TGTGCCAGCAGTGAAAGGGCGGGGTCAAGTCAGCCCCAGCATTTT.

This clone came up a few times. The CDR3 DNA reads TGCAGCGTTGAAGCTACCGAGGGCACTGAAGCTTTCTTT. This encodes CSVEATEGTEAFF. The chain uses TRBV29-1 and TRBJ1-1; no definite D call. The CDR3 contains 13 residues. The germline V gene has CDR1 SQVTM and CDR2 ANQGSEA. Trimming took 1 base from V and 4 from J, leaving 10 bases between them.

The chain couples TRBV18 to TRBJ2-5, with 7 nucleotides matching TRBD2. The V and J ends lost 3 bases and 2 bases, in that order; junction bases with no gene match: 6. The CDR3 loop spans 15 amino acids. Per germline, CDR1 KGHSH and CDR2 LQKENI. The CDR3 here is CASSPASGGQETQYF. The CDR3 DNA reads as TGTGCCAGCTCACCCGCGTCGGGGGGACAAGAGACCCAGTACTTC.